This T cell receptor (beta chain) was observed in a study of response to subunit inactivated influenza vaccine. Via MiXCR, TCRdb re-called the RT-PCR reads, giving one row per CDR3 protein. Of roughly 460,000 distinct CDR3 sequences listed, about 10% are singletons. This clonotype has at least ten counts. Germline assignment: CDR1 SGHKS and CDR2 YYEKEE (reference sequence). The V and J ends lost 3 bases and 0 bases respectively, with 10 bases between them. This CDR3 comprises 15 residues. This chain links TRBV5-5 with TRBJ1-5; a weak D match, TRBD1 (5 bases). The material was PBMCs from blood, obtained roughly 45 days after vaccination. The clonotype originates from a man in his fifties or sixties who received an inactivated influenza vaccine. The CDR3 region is CASSSDSYSNQPQHF. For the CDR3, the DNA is TGTGCCAGCAGCTCAGACAGCTATAGCAATCAGCCCCAGCATTTT.